This entry lists 20 T cell receptor beta chains sequenced from one sample in a study of blood T cells in healthy people across ages. It was with a sample-barcoded 5' primer and a J-beta primer mix that a second PCR of about 6 to 11 cycles was run. TCRdb recomputed calls from the 5' RACE reads with MiXCR, one row per CDR3 protein. The table includes 800,000 or so distinct CDR3 sequences, under 80% detected once. Sequencing was done on a sample of blood. The receptors were sampled from a man under 40 in good health.

This chain uses TRBV4-3 with TRBJ2-3, with D perhaps being TRBD1 or TRBD2 (6 bases each). V dropped 1 base and J dropped 1 base, with 9 bases sitting between them. The CDR3 is 15 amino acids. From germline, CDR1 is LGHNA and CDR2 YSLEER. The CDR3 loop reads CASSQAGAGTDTQYF. DNA of the CDR3: TGCGCCAGCAGCCAAGCGGGGGCTGGCACAGATACGCAGTATTTT.

The chain uses TRBV29-1 and TRBJ2-3; 12 bases are a match to TRBD2. The germline gives CDR1 SQVTM, CDR2 ANQGSEA. Germline trimming cut 7 bases from V and 8 bases from J; bases unmatched to any gene: 7. This CDR3 is built from 13 residues. The CDR3 bases are TGCAGCGCCCGACTAGCGGGGGCGGGTACGCAGTATTTT. It specifies CSARLAGAGTQYF.

This clonotype showed up just a few times. The chain combines TRBV6-2 or TRBV6-3 with TRBJ2-1; 7 nucleotides line up with TRBD2. CDR3 length: 13 amino acids. Per the germline V gene, CDR1 is MNHEY and CDR2 is SVGEGT. J lost 10 bases, V lost 2 bases, and 5 bases had no gene match. CDR3 loop: CASSYRLASEQFF. The CDR3 nucleotides are TGTGCCAGCAGTTACCGACTAGCTAGCGAGCAGTTCTTC.

The rearrangement links TRBV20-1 to TRBJ2-7; 9 positions match TRBD1. Germline V gene data show CDR1 as DFQATT and CDR2 as SNEGSKA (reference sequence). This CDR3 has 15 amino acids. The ends lost 1 base at V and 3 bases at J; junction bases unmatched: 7. The CDR3 nucleotides are TGCAGTGCTAGAGGGGGACAGGGTAATAACTACGAGCAGTACTTC. It codes for CSARGGQGNNYEQYF.

The chain is built from TRBV7-3 and TRBJ2-3; no clear D gene. Germline values: CDR1 SGHTA, CDR2 FQGTGA. V was cut by 0 bases and J by 2 bases, with 9 bases left in between. CDR3 size: 15 residues. CDR3 sequence (DNA): TGTGCCAGCAGCTTAACTCCAGCCCACACAGATACGCAGTATTTT. This gives the protein CASSLTPAHTDTQYF.

V usage is TRBV24-1 and J usage is TRBJ1-2, with a weak D call TRBD1 (6 bases). The V end was cut by 2 bases, the J end by 5 bases, with 8 bases between. This CDR3 comprises 13 residues. Germline CDR1 and CDR2: KGHDR and SFDVKD. In DNA form, the CDR3 reads TGTGCCACCAGTGATTATACAGGGTATGGCTACACCTTC. Amino acid sequence: CATSDYTGYGYTF.

V and J are TRBV7-9 and TRBJ2-6; TRBD1 matches at 8 bases. The ends lost 1 base at V and 1 base at J; junction bases unmatched: 0. Germline CDR1 SEHNR, CDR2 FQNEAQ (reference sequence). This CDR3 has 16 residues. In nucleotides, the CDR3 is TGTGCCAGCAGCTTAGGGACAGGGTCTGGGGCCAACGTCCTGACTTTC. Translation: CASSLGTGSGANVLTF.

This clonotype was counted a single time. The chain couples TRBV7-3 to TRBJ2-1, with 8 bases fitting TRBD2. The CDR3 runs 22 residues. Germline CDR1 and CDR2: SGHTA and FQGTGA. V lost 1 base to trimming and J lost 7 bases; unmatched junction nucleotides: 27. CDR3 DNA sequence: TGTGCCAGCAGCTTAAGGGCTAGCGGGCCCCTCGTAGCCCCCGTCTTATTTAATGAGCAGTTCTTC. It is translated as CASSLRASGPLVAPVLFNEQFF.

The CDR3 DNA follows: TGCAGCGTTGAAGTGGCGGACGGGGGCTCCGAGCAGTACTTC. This sequence encodes CSVEVADGGSEQYF. V usage is TRBV29-1 and J usage is TRBJ2-4; the D call may be TRBD1 or TRBD2 (6 bases each). The end of the DNA fits TRBJ2-7 better, so the J call may be wrong. This CDR3 spans 14 amino acids. Per the germline V gene, CDR1 is SQVTM and CDR2 is ANQGSEA.

The chain recombines TRBV29-1 with TRBJ2-7, with 10 positions matching TRBD1. J was trimmed by 2 bases and V by 4 bases; bases with no gene match: 8. Germline assignment: CDR1 SQVTM and CDR2 ANQGSEA. The CDR3 covers 15 residues. In nucleotides, the CDR3 is TGCAGCGTTGGTAAAGGGACAGGGGCCGCCTACGAGCAGTACTTC. Translation: CSVGKGTGAAYEQYF.

Comment on this clonotype: At one of its ends the junction is not consistent with the germline gene, which may arise from a read error. The V gene is TRBV7-9, the J gene TRBJ2-2; D gene ambiguous. The length of the CDR3 is 13 residues. Per germline, CDR1 SEHNR and CDR2 FQNEAQ (reference sequence). The CDR3 sequence: CASSLDRTRELFF. CDR3 DNA: TGTGCCAGCAGCTTAGACCGCACCAGGGAGCTGTTTTTT.

This clonotype was observed a single time. The rearrangement links TRBV9 to TRBJ2-3; the D is unclear. This CDR3 comprises 13 residues. CDR1 is SGDLS and CDR2 is YYNGEE in the germline V gene. V was pared by 0 bases and J by 3 bases, with 5 bases between. The CDR3 here is CASSVVPTDTQYF. DNA of the CDR3: TGTGCCAGCAGCGTAGTCCCAACAGATACGCAGTATTTT.

This chain uses TRBV20-1 with TRBJ1-2; D unresolved. The CDR3 is 13 residues long. The germline V gene encodes CDR1 DFQATT and CDR2 SNEGSKA (reference sequence). V lost 7 bases, J lost 8 bases, and 20 bases lay in between. The CDR3 is CSVGHLTPGGYTF. The CDR3 DNA follows: TGCAGTGTCGGCCACCTGACGCCTGGAGGCTACACCTTC.

This clonotype was seen more than once but under ten times. This chain uses TRBV4-3 with TRBJ1-2; the D is unclear. The germline gives CDR1 LGHNA, CDR2 YSLEER. The V end lost 0 bases, the J end lost 6 bases, and 14 bases lay between the germline ends. This CDR3 is built from 15 residues. In nucleotides, the CDR3 is TGCGCCAGCAGCCAAGAGAATCGGGGTTCGCATGGCTACACCTTC. This translates into CASSQENRGSHGYTF.

The chain combines TRBV7-9 with TRBJ2-7; tentatively, D is TRBD2 (6 bases). Trimming left V 4 bases short and J 4 bases short, with 20 bases between. The germline CDR1 and CDR2 sequences are SEHNR and FQNEAQ (reference sequence). CDR3 length: 16 residues. The CDR3 region has the DNA TGTGCCAGCAGCTGGGCGGTGGGACTCAACTCTTACGAGCAGTACTTC. Encoded protein: CASSWAVGLNSYEQYF.

V and J are TRBV27 and TRBJ1-6; D possibly corresponds to TRBD1 (6 bases). The CDR3 extends over 17 amino acids. From germline, CDR1 is MNHEY and CDR2 SMNVEV (reference sequence). V lost 4 bases and J 2 bases, leaving 15 bases between the germline ends. DNA for the CDR3: TGTGCCAGCAGTTCGAGAACAGGGAGGACCTATAATTCACCCCTCCACTTT. It specifies CASSSRTGRTYNSPLHF.

V is TRBV29-1 and J is TRBJ2-5, with D hard to call. V lost 1 base and J lost 3, with 6 bases in between. The CDR3 runs to 12 residues. The germline V gene has CDR1 SQVTM and CDR2 ANQGSEA. CDR3 nucleotides: TGCAGCGTTGAAGGGGTGAAAGAGACCCAGTACTTC. Its translation: CSVEGVKETQYF.

This clonotype was observed a handful of times. The chain recombines TRBV4-2 with TRBJ2-5; TRBD2 matches at 8 bases. Matching the DNA end better, TRBJ2-7 makes the J call doubtful. The CDR3 totals 15 residues. Germline CDR1 LGHNA, CDR2 YNFKEQ. The CDR3, as DNA: TGTGCCAGCAGCCAAGCGACGGGGGGGCCAAACGAGCAGTACTTC. Translation: CASSQATGGPNEQYF.

J is TRBJ2-1 and V is TRBV4-2; D gene unclear. The germline CDR1 and CDR2 sequences are LGHNA and YNFKEQ. Trimming took off 1 base at V and 6 bases at J, with 13 bases between the two ends. The CDR3 runs 15 residues. DNA for the CDR3: TGTGCCAGCAGCCAAGTCCCCTCTAGAGGCAATGAGCAGTTCTTC. Translating gives CASSQVPSRGNEQFF.

This chain links TRBV4-3 with TRBJ2-5, with TRBD1 identical over 9 bases. The J call may be incorrect, as the DNA end agrees better with TRBJ2-7. CDR3 length: 15 residues. Germline CDR1 reads LGHNA; CDR2 reads YSLEER. The DNA for the CDR3 is TGCGCCAGCAGCCCCCGGACAGGGGACACCGACGAGCAGTACTTC. Amino acids: CASSPRTGDTDEQYF.